This paragraph reports one T cell receptor beta chain. This clonotype was observed at least ten times. No antigen is known for it. Base qualities are not at hand, and no much larger clone is one base apart. Sequenced using an Illumina HiSeq 2500. First-strand cDNA was synthesized with Superscript III and a set of TRAV- and TRBV-specific primers, covering both TCRalpha and TCRbeta chains. A roughly 19-cycle PCR with Phusion amplified the TCRs, pairing a constant-region primer with the adapter that was attached to the V primers. The MessageAmp II aRNA Amplification Kit was used to amplify the isolated mRNA, with in vitro transcription run for approximately 15 hours at 37 degrees C. mRNA for TCR sequencing was isolated with the Dynabeads mRNA DIRECT Purification Kit. Indexed Illumina adapters were added in a second Phusion PCR of about 26 cycles, and the PCR products were purified with AMPure XP beads. The authors' pipeline ran thus. Custom Perl scripts pooled TCR sequences encoding the same protein, removed out-of-frame sequences and computed each clonotype's abundance. Any TCR sequence backed by just one read was left out of the analysis. The metrics used to describe the repertoires included Shannon entropy, Gini index, clonality, richness, and the frequency of TCRs shared between repertoires. Starting from the raw public reads, TCRdb applied fastp trimming at Q25, assembled clones with MiXCR and retained in-frame beta chains. Each entry is one CDR3 protein sequence, shown with its most common DNA and genes. Here the V and J calls rest on TCRdb's processing, not on the authors' analysis. Counted in this sample were 70,000 to 95,000 distinct CDR3 sequences; about a sixth of them appeared once. The ten largest clones add up to roughly 3% of the sample.

What this sample's time point label stands for: before trial treatment. Donors were enrolled in RACIN, a single-arm phase I dose-escalation trial in which nivolumab, ipilimumab, aspirin, low-dose cyclophosphamide and low-dose radiotherapy were combined. Patients were eligible if they had advanced solid tumors that were TIL-negative. The entry originates in a study of low-dose radiotherapy and immunotherapy resistance in tumors (dated by TCRdb to about 2022). A note on the overall study: In Cohort 1, 0.5 Gy per fraction was delivered every 2 weeks, and a total PTV dose of 6.5 Gy was prescribed. Patients in Cohort 2 were given 1 Gy per fraction every two weeks, for a total of 13 Gy across 26 weeks. Nivolumab and ipilimumab were both given intravenously, with nivolumab at a 240 mg flat dose every two weeks and ipilimumab at 1 mg/kg every six weeks. Intravenous cyclophosphamide at 200 mg/m2 was administered every two weeks, one day ahead of each radiation and immunotherapy administration. Starting on cycle 1 day 1, patients took 300 mg of aspirin by mouth once a day for four cycles. Trial participants were not randomized into treatment groups. Eight patients were included in the translational analysis: three from the first dose cohort and the first five from the second dose cohort.

CDR1 and CDR2, per the germline V gene (reference sequence), are MNHNY and SVGAGI. The CDR3, from cysteine to phenylalanine, totals 13 residues. The entry retains the CDR3 DNA only, 39 bases that are in frame from base 1. The V end loses 4 bases and the J end loses 5 bases, and a stretch of 9 bases separates them. Sequences were derived from PBMCs, sampled before treatment. This clonotype was sampled from a male donor with prostate cancer. The rearranged segments are TRBV6-6 and TRBJ1-5; too little of a D gene remains to name it. This receptor carries the CDR3 CASSSVSYQPQHF. The bases read TGTGCCAGCAGTTCGGTCAGTTATCAGCCCCAGCATTTT.